The T cell receptor (beta chain) under discussion was sequenced for a study of beta chain features in type 1 diabetes (dated by TCRdb to the late 2010s). Regarding the research as a whole: No differences in mean age, gender distribution, total cell number or subset yield were found between patients and healthy donors. A total of roughly 99,000,000 sorted cells were examined across all samples, and the number of cells per subset was strongly correlated with RNA yield. The study compared TCRB repertoires of sorted circulating CD4+ T cell subsets between recently diagnosed type 1 diabetes patients and matched healthy donors. Regulatory and stem cell-like memory subsets were obtained from only 8 patients and about 8 healthy donors, while naive and central memory subsets were obtained from all 30 or so donors. Here is what the overall study found, with its caveats: At VDJ recombination sites, patients with type 1 diabetes made fewer insertions and deleted more nucleotides, a pattern implying thymic rearrangement abnormalities. Because cDNA was sequenced instead of genomic DNA, activated cells with high expression could be over-represented, although the groups did not differ in activation or CD3 levels. PCR may preferentially amplify shorter templates, but because patient and control samples were amplified and corrected together, any resulting skew would affect both groups equally. Naive, central memory and regulatory TCRB repertoires appeared more similar among patients than among healthy donors. Type 1 diabetes patients showed a moderate but significant shortening of TCRB CDR3 length in all four CD4+ subsets. Because the HLA sub-analyses included only small numbers of individuals, any influence of HLA type on TCRB rearrangement was left unresolved.

The entire amount of isolated RNA was reverse transcribed using the High Capacity cDNA Reverse Transcription Kit, so the sequenced TCRB transcripts were expressed ones. Naive, central memory and regulatory T cell samples underwent deep immunoSEQ sequencing, averaging roughly 3.3 million total reads per sample. Sorted cells were lysed in RLT buffer, and RNA was extracted using DNase-treated RNeasy Micro or Mini kits according to cell number. Each cell subset was processed on its own to prevent cross-contamination, while patient and healthy donor samples were processed together. The immunoSEQ multiplex PCR was used to amplify TCRB sequences from cDNA, yielding 87-bp fragments that span the CDR3 region. Sequencing of the amplicons was performed on the Illumina HiSeq platform. In the authors' own workflow: PCR bias was corrected computationally using synthetic template baselines, and reads within Hamming distance 2 were collapsed, with unmergeable singletons discarded. Reads were aligned to IMGT to assign V, D and J genes, CDR3 length, and insertions or deletions at six rearrangement sites. Clonotype counts were normalized to sorted cell number within each subset before computing true diversity and Gini coefficients with the tcR R package. The overlap coefficient, calculated on TCRB nucleotide sequences, was used to quantify repertoire sharing. Out-of-frame TCRB sequences from naive cells were analyzed to stand in for the pre-selection repertoire. The table was pulled from immuneACCESS by TCRdb, which kept in-frame rearrangements only. Such tables lose some clones; where checked, under half of the loss comes from unresolved V genes, and the rest has no known cause. The V and J calls and clone size are taken from that table; D and trimming were inferred from the DNA. The sample table holds about 370,000 clones, of which more than 12% were seen once. Of the sample, more than 0.015% falls within the top ten clones.

To note about this clone: The antigen it binds to is not known. No base-level quality is on record; no much larger clone is a single base apart.

The cysteine opens and the phenylalanine closes a CDR3 of 10 amino acids. The retained sequence is limited to the CDR3, 30 bases, with the frame set at the first base. V is pared back by 5 bases and J by 7 bases, with 8 bases lying between the germline termini. The CDR1 and CDR2 encoded by the germline V gene are SQVTM and ANQGSEA. From each donor, a single peripheral blood sample of roughly 0.11 L on average was drawn into heparinised tubes. A BD FACSAria II and a panel including CD45RO, CCR7, CD25, CD127, CD95 and CD27 were used to sort naive, central memory, regulatory and stem cell-like memory CD4+ T cells. Purity was above 98% for every sorted population. PBMCs were isolated immediately by Lymphoprep density gradient centrifugation and stained directly without culture. To minimize batch effects, samples were stained and sorted in pairs, one healthy donor with one patient per experiment.

Sequencing input: naive CD4+ T cells from blood. Sample cell subset or site, as interpreted from the label and publication: true naive CD4+ T cells. The clonotype originates from a woman under 30 in good health. This sequence uses TRBV29-1 and TRBJ1-1; the D segment cannot be called with confidence. Here is the DNA: TGCAGCGTTCCAGGACTTGAAGCTTTCTTT. Its translation is CSVPGLEAFF.